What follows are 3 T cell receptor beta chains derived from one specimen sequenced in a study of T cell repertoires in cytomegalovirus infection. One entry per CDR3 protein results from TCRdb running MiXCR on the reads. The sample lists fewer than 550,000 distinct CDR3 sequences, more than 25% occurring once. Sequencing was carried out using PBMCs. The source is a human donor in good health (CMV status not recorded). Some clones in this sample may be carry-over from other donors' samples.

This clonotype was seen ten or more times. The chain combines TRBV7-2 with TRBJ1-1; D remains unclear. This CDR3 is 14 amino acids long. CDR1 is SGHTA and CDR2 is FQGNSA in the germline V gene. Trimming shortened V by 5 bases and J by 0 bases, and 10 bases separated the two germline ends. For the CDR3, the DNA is TGTGCCAGCAGCGCGGGCGTTCTGAACACTGAAGCTTTCTTT. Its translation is CASSAGVLNTEAFF.

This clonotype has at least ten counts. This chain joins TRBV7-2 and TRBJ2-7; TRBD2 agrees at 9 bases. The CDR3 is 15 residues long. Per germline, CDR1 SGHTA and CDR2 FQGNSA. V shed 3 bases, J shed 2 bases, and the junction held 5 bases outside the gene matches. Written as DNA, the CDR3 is TGTGCCAGCAGCTTCGAAGCGGGAGGAGCCTACGAGCAGTACTTC. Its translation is CASSFEAGGAYEQYF. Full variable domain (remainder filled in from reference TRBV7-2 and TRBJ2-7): GAGVSQSPSNKVTEKGKDVELRCDPISGHTALYWYRQSLGQGLEFLIYFQGNSAPDKSGLPSDRFSAERTGGSVSTLTIQRTQQEDSAVYLCASSFEAGGAYEQYFGPGTRLTVT.

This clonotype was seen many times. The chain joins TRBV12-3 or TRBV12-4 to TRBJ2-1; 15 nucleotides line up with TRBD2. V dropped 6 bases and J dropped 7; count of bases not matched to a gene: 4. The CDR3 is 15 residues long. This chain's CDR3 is CASSRTSGRGNEQFF. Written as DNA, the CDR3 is TGTGCCAGCAGCCGGACTAGCGGGAGGGGTAATGAGCAGTTCTTC.